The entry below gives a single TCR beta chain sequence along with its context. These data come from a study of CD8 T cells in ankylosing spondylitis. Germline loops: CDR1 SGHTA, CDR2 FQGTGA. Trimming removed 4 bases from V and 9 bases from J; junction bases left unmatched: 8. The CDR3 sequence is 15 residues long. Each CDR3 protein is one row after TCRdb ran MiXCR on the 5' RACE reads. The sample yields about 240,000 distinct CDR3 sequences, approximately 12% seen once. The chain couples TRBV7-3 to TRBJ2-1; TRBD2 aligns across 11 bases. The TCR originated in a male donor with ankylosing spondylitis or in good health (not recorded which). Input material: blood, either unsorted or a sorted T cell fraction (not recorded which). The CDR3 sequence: CASSSLTSGVGEQFF. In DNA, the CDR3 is TGTGCCAGCAGCTCCCTGACTAGCGGGGTAGGTGAGCAGTTCTTC.